This TCR beta chain was sequenced for a study of regulatory T cells in long-lasting Graves disease (dated by TCRdb to the early 2020s). Background on the whole study: In the newly diagnosed Graves' disease group, patients had been taking antithyroid drugs for less than 3 months. Peripheral blood TCR sequencing and RNA sequencing compared persistent Graves' disease patients with newly diagnosed Graves' disease patients. The study took place in China and was registered as a clinical trial. A total of around 35 samples underwent TCR sequencing: 13 from persistent and roughly 20 from newly diagnosed Graves' disease patients.

Sequences MNHEY (CDR1) and SMNVEV (CDR2) are obtained from the germline V gene (reference sequence). The V and J ends are trimmed by 6 bases and 10 bases, leaving 12 bases between them. Including the terminal cysteine and phenylalanine, the CDR3 comprises 12 residues. The kept DNA is CDR3 alone, 36 bases in frame from the first base. This clonotype appeared a few times. Its antigen is currently not known. Nothing much larger sits one base from this clone, and base qualities are not available. Study-level results and caveats: Preferential use of TRBV28, TRBJ1-2 and TRBJ2-5 was observed in persistent disease, whereas TRBV20-1 and TRBJ2-1 were favored in newly diagnosed disease. Sequencing and analysis were limited to the TCR beta chain. Patients with persistent disease shared more public clonotypes (about 3,000) than newly diagnosed patients did (around 1,000). As a limitation, the authors acknowledged that the small sample size may reduce accuracy. Because the primary lesion, thyroid tissue, could not be accessed, the study looked at peripheral blood alone. Compared with newly diagnosed patients, patients with persistent Graves' disease had lower TCR Shannon entropy and fewer highly expanded clones, which suggests clonal expansion.

Taken with the paper, the label for time point translates to: newly diagnosed GD, antithyroid drugs for less than 3 months. For both TCR sequencing and RNA sequencing, RNA was extracted from PBMCs using TRIzol. The diagnosis of Graves' disease followed American Thyroid Association guidelines. Recruitment of patients was carried out at an endocrinology department in Xi'an, China. Each patient gave around 9 milliliters of peripheral blood, collected in an EDTA anticoagulant tube. PBMCs were isolated by Ficoll Paque Plus density gradient separation without further T cell sorting. RNA quality was checked with an Agilent 2100 Bioanalyzer and agarose gel, and concentration with a NanoDrop 2000. Libraries were made using multiplex PCR. Sequencing used an Illumina HiSeq 4000. CDR3 regions were amplified by Arm-PCR with iRepertoire HTBI primers to construct TCR beta libraries. Gel purification was performed on PCR products prior to sequencing. Per the original workflow: Gene usage analysis of CDR3 amino acid clonotypes relied on the 60 or so TRBV and around 14 TRBJ segments identified across samples. COPE and FqMerger were used to merge filtered high-quality paired reads into contigs. BLAST was used to align contigs to IMGT TRBV, TRBD and TRBJ reference genes, and CDR3 was defined according to IMGT. Any clonotype with a frequency above 0.1% was classified as a highly expanded clone. Repertoire diversity was measured by Shannon entropy, and V-J evenness by the Gini coefficient. A clonotype was considered public if more than one individual shared it. TCRdb reprocessing: public reads trimmed at Q25 with fastp, clones called with MiXCR, in-frame beta chains kept. Each entry merges the rows of one CDR3 protein and shows their most common DNA and genes. What appears here as the V and J calls and clone size reflects TCRdb's work, not the paper's. Across this sample there are around 450,000 distinct CDR3 sequences, with 15% to 20% seen only once. The ten largest account for more than 10% of the sample.

The same data also went into a second study, on T cells in Graves' hyperthyroidism and ophthalmopathy. The second paper further reports: Stable Graves' hyperthyroidism was defined as no progression to ophthalmopathy during 18 months of follow-up. Hyperthyroidism patients were newly diagnosed, had a disease duration of under 2 months, and were aged 18 to 65 years. The study excluded patients with uncontrolled infections, other autoimmune diseases, pregnancy or lactation. Diagnoses were established on the basis of clinical symptoms, serum thyroxine and TRAb, thyroid ultrasound, and orbital computed tomography. A first-round RT-PCR of the TCR CDR3 used the HTBI primer set with the Qiagen OneStep RT-PCR kit. Most expanded thyroid clonotypes (frequency above 0.001) were also found in blood, which suggests that blood repertoires may mirror thyroid immune responses. In cross-validation, a model built on a 13 V-J signature told ophthalmopathy apart from stable hyperthyroidism with approximately 90% sensitivity and approximately 84% specificity, and in testing the same model reached 80%/75%. In validation, progression to ophthalmopathy was predicted by the model with roughly 69% sensitivity and under 85% specificity, a median of about 6 months before onset. TCR V-J signatures able to tell the groups apart were searched for in a discovery cohort of 100 patients, of whom more than 40 had Graves' ophthalmopathy and around 57 had stable Graves' hyperthyroidism. Prospective prediction of ophthalmopathy was tested in an independent validation cohort of about 19 hyperthyroidism patients and some 17 patients who later progressed to ophthalmopathy. The 100 discovery patients were randomly split 7:3 into training and test sets. Thyroid tissue and blood T-cell repertoires from over 5 Graves' hyperthyroidism patients were also compared in the study. Once sampling was done, hyperthyroidism patients were given methimazole at a starting dose of 30 mg daily, whereas ophthalmopathy patients were given high-dose intravenous methylprednisolone. The libraries were constructed in a second round of multiplex PCR and then size-selected and purified. The libraries were sequenced on an Illumina HiSeq2000 using paired-end 100 bp reads. SOAPnuke was used to process the raw data, with reads discarded if the reads contained adapters or uncalled bases, had a mean Phred below 15, or lacked an exact constant-primer or identifier match. High-quality paired reads were merged with COPE v1.2.5, and unique nucleotide sequences were defined as clonotypes. Clonotypes were aligned to IMGT TRBV, TRBD and TRBJ reference segments using MiTCR v1.1. Analysis was restricted to V-J combinations with a frequency above 0.0001, which covered 99.2% of repertoires. The TCS score was defined as F50 (clonal expansion) divided by E x V (chaos), with BLOSUM62-based TCRdist calculated between CDR3 peptides within each V-J. Welch's t-statistics and random forest reduced 514 V-J features to 13, which were used in a naive Bayes classifier (R e1071). No statistical method was used to fix the sample size in advance, and group allocation was not hidden from the investigators. According to the paper, TCR Vbeta CDR3 sequencing was carried out on 135 peripheral blood samples, which came from approximately 43 ophthalmopathy, 70 to 80 hyperthyroidism and roughly 17 progressor patients.

This TCR derives from a man aged 40-50 years with Graves disease. Donor details come from another sample of the same person, matched by shared clones. The chain uses TRBV27 and TRBJ1-4, with the D gene not confidently named. Sequencing was performed on peripheral blood mononuclear cells (PBMCs), taken at new diagnosis, from a patient treated with antithyroid drugs. At the DNA level, the sequence is TGTGCCAGCAGCTCTATCACTGGAAAACTGTTTTTT. Its product reads: CASSSITGKLFF.